The text below deals with one TCR beta chain. J was trimmed by 6 bases and V by 4 bases; bases with no gene match: 9. The length of the CDR3 is 15 residues. Germline CDR1 reads SGDLS; CDR2 reads YYNGEE. In the authors' methods: Estimates of nucleated cell counts were drawn from the amplification of reference gene primers. Assay used: immunoSEQ multiplex PCR; TCRdb lists only in-frame clones, some missing. Clone size and the V and J calls come from that table; the DNA yielded D and trimming. The table has about 130,000 clones, 75% to 90% seen once. The data were obtained in a study of blood T cell repertoires in COVID-19. Study-wide context: Researchers got acute and convalescent COVID-19 samples from the United States, Italy and Spain. The analysed material was cDNA or gDNA that came from T cells, B-cell-depleted T cells, or PBMCs.

The sequencing sample was made of peripheral blood. This TCR derives from a human donor in a cohort sampled during active COVID-19. The chain carries TRBV9 and TRBJ2-1; TRBD2 aligns across 8 bases. Here the CDR3 DNA reads TGTGCCAGCAGCCCGCGGACGGGAGGGGGCAATGAGCAGTTCTTC. It yields the protein CASSPRTGGGNEQFF.